This T cell receptor (beta chain) was identified during a study of blood T cell repertoires in COVID-19. For the study at large: PBMCs, B-cell-depleted T cells, or T cells were the source of the cDNA or gDNA that made up the material.

The method was immunoSEQ multiplex PCR; TCRdb's version includes in-frame clones alone and lacks a portion of them. Here the sample spans some 230,000 clones, approximately 81% being singletons. The CDR3 extends over 14 amino acids. The germline CDR1 and CDR2 sequences are SGDLS and YYNGEE. V lost 4 bases to trimming and J lost 3 bases, with 13 bases between them. The chain combines TRBV9 with TRBJ1-1; D may be TRBD1 (6 bases). The TCR sequence derives from a man between 45 and 60 years old who had recovered from COVID-19. Sequenced input: peripheral blood. CDR3 region: CASSLQGGDTEAFF. The CDR3 DNA follows: TGTGCCAGCAGCTTACAAGGGGGGGACACTGAAGCTTTCTTT.